The 28 T cell receptor beta chains presented below share a single source sample, sequenced in a study of CD8+ T cells in alopecia areata. cDNA reverse transcribed from extracted RNA served as the sequencing template. The assay was immunoSEQ multiplex PCR, and TCRdb's table has in-frame clones only and misses some. This sample has hundreds of thousands of clones, with about 68% found just once. The input for sequencing was CD4+ T cells sorted from blood, taken at week 0. These receptors were collected from a human donor with alopecia areata.

In this sample, this clone turned up a few times. CDR3 nucleotides: TGTGCCAGCACCCCGGGTGGGGCGCCCTACGAGCAGTACTTC. Translated: CASTPGGAPYEQYF. The rearrangement links TRBV6-1 to TRBJ2-7, with D possibly being TRBD1 (5 bases). Germline CDR1 MNHNS, CDR2 SASEGT. V was shortened by 7 bases and J by 2 bases, with 15 bases between the two germline ends. This CDR3 contains 14 residues.

The CDR3 DNA reads as TGTGCCAGCAGCTCGCCGACAGGAACCCTGGGCTACACCTTC. Protein sequence: CASSSPTGTLGYTF. This chain joins TRBV7-2 and TRBJ1-2; D might be TRBD1 (6 bases). Germline V lookup: CDR1 SGHTA, CDR2 FQGNSA. The germline V and J ends were trimmed by 4 bases and 8 bases, with 17 bases remaining between them. This CDR3 comprises 14 residues.

This clone was observed a few times. The V gene is TRBV19, the J gene TRBJ1-4; 7 bases are shared with TRBD1. CDR3 length: 15 amino acids. The V gene's germline CDR1 is LNHDA and CDR2 SQIVND (reference sequence). The V segment lost 5 bases and the J segment 6 bases; nucleotides outside the gene matches: 9. CDR3 residues: CASSAGTAIDEKLFF. The DNA for the CDR3 is TGTGCCAGTAGTGCCGGGACAGCGATAGATGAAAAACTGTTTTTT. The whole variable domain, filled in from reference TRBV19 and TRBJ1-4, reads DGGITQSPKYLFRKEGQNVTLSCEQNLNHDAMYWYRQDPGQGLRLIYYSQIVNDFQKGDIAEGYSVSREKKESFPLTVTSAQKNPTAFYLCASSAGTAIDEKLFFGSGTQLSVL.

In its sample, this clone was seen once. The rearrangement uses TRBV29-1 and TRBJ1-2, with 7 bases identical to TRBD1. Germline V CDR1 and CDR2: SQVTM, ANQGSEA. V was pared by 3 bases and J by 5 bases, with 6 bases of the junction left unmatched. This CDR3 is 13 amino acids long. The CDR3 DNA follows: TGCAGCGTTGATGTGACAGGGACATATGGCTACACCTTC. Protein sequence: CSVDVTGTYGYTF.

This clone has a handful of counts. The gene calls are TRBV29-1 and TRBJ2-3; 8 positions match TRBD2. V was clipped by 5 bases and J by 5 bases; unmatched bases: 6. CDR3 size: 13 residues. CDR1 is SQVTM and CDR2 is ANQGSEA in the germline V gene. CDR3 nucleotide sequence: TGCAGCGTTTCCGGGGGGGCCGGAGATACGCAGTATTTT. It is translated as CSVSGGAGDTQYF.

V usage is TRBV29-1 and J usage is TRBJ2-3, with D hard to call. V was pared by 4 bases and J by 4 bases, with 3 bases between. Germline CDR1 SQVTM, CDR2 ANQGSEA. The CDR3 extends over 10 amino acids. CDR3 sequence (DNA): TGCAGCGTTGCCCCAGATACGCAGTATTTT. Translation: CSVAPDTQYF.

This clone was detected a few times. In nucleotides, the CDR3 is TGCAGCGTTGGTCTCTTGACAGGGAGAATGAACACTGAAGCTTTCTTT. Translated, it gives CSVGLLTGRMNTEAFF. The V call is TRBV29-1, the J call TRBJ1-1; 7 bases map to TRBD1. This CDR3 is 16 amino acids long. With 4 bases clipped from V and 0 bases from J, the junction kept 11 bases outside the gene matches. Germline CDR1 SQVTM, CDR2 ANQGSEA.

The chain employs TRBV5-1 and TRBJ2-2; no clear D. The CDR3 has 12 amino acids. The V gene's germline CDR1 is SGHRS and CDR2 YFSETQ. V was clipped by 0 bases and J by 7 bases, with 4 bases between them. The CDR3 loop is CASSLGGGELFF. CDR3 nucleotide sequence: TGCGCCAGCAGCTTGGGCGGCGGGGAGCTGTTTTTT. Based on the CDR3 plus reference TRBV5-1 and TRBJ2-2, the full variable domain is KAGVTQTPRYLIKTRGQQVTLSCSPISGHRSVSWYQQTPGQGLQFLFEYFSETQRNKGNFPGRFSGRQFSNSRSEMNVSTLELGDSALYLCASSLGGGELFFGEGSRLTVL.

This clone was counted a few times. The rearrangement links TRBV29-1 to TRBJ2-1; D unclear. Germline V gene sequence: CDR1 SQVTM, CDR2 ANQGSEA. V shed 6 bases and J shed 0 bases, with 15 bases lying between them. There are 15 residues in the CDR3. The DNA of the CDR3 is TGCAGCGTCACCGGCGACACGAGCTCCTACAATGAGCAGTTCTTC. Amino acid sequence: CSVTGDTSSYNEQFF.

This chain uses TRBV2 with TRBJ2-5, with 8 nucleotides matching TRBD2. In germline, CDR1 is SNHLY, CDR2 FYNNEI. The CDR3 has 12 residues. The CDR3 region has the DNA TGTGGCGCGCGGGGGGCTGCGGAGACCCAGTACTTC. Amino acid sequence: CGARGAAETQYF.

This clone turned up a few times. The sample contains more than one DNA sequence encoding this CDR3. The DNA for the CDR3 is TGCGCCAGCAGCTTCAGGGACCCCACAGATACGCAGTATTTT. This translates into CASSFRDPTDTQYF. The J gene is TRBJ2-3, the V gene TRBV5-1; D may correspond to TRBD1 or TRBD2 (5 bases each). This CDR3 has 14 amino acids. Germline CDR1 SGHRS, CDR2 YFSETQ. V was shortened by 2 bases and J by 2 bases, with 9 bases between the two germline ends.

In its sample, this clone was seen a few times. This chain connects TRBV15 to TRBJ2-2; D is uncertain. The V gene's germline CDR1 is LNHNV and CDR2 YYDKDF (reference sequence). The CDR3 sequence is 12 residues long. V dropped 5 bases and J dropped 7 bases, with 8 bases sitting between them. CDR3 nucleotides: TGTGCCACCAGCTCGGTGGACGGGGAGCTGTTTTTT. It yields the protein CATSSVDGELFF.

The gene calls are TRBV30 and TRBJ1-5; TRBD1 matches at 7 bases. The germline CDR1 and CDR2 sequences are GTSNPN and SVGIG (reference sequence). The CDR3 spans 16 residues. J was trimmed by 5 bases and V by 2 bases; bases with no gene match: 12. The CDR3: CAWSRTRQGWDQPQHF. Written as DNA, the CDR3 is TGTGCCTGGAGTCGGACGCGACAGGGATGGGATCAGCCCCAGCATTTT.

On this clone itself: This CDR3 is also generated by other DNA sequences in the sample. The rearrangement uses TRBV29-1 and TRBJ2-5; D possibly corresponds to TRBD2 (7 bases). CDR1 is SQVTM, CDR2 ANQGSEA, per germline. The CDR3 runs 12 residues. The V end lost 4 bases, the J end lost 5 bases, and 11 bases lay between the germline ends. The CDR3 DNA sequence: TGCAGCGTTGTACGGGGGGCTGAGACCCAGTACTTC. Amino acid sequence: CSVVRGAETQYF.

This chain links TRBV29-1 with TRBJ2-5; 7 nucleotides line up with TRBD1. Judging by the DNA end, TRBJ2-7 fits better; the J call may be wrong. Germline loops: CDR1 SQVTM, CDR2 ANQGSEA. This CDR3 has 11 amino acids. The CDR3: CSVYRGYEQYF. As DNA, the CDR3 is TGCAGCGTTTACAGGGGCTACGAGCAGTACTTC.

This chain links TRBV19 with TRBJ1-2, with D hard to call. The CDR3 loop spans 14 amino acids. Per germline, CDR1 LNHDA and CDR2 SQIVND (reference sequence). Trimming shortened V by 7 bases and J by 1 base, and 13 bases separated the two germline ends. The CDR3 DNA is TGTGCCAGTATCAGCGGAGGGATTAACTATGGCTACACCTTC. Its protein is CASISGGINYGYTF.

The chain carries TRBV30 and TRBJ2-7, with a possible D match to TRBD1 (6 bases). CDR1 is GTSNPN, CDR2 SVGIG, per germline (reference sequence). This CDR3 has 14 amino acids. V lost 5 bases, J lost 3 bases, and 17 bases lay in between. DNA for the CDR3: TGTGCCTGGTCGCACGGGCAGGGGAACTACGAGCAGTACTTC. Its protein is CAWSHGQGNYEQYF.

The V call is TRBV7-8, the J call TRBJ1-1, with no clear D. The CDR3 spans 13 residues. CDR1 and CDR2 (germline): SGHVS, FQNEAQ. Trimming removed 1 base from V and 0 bases from J, with 3 bases in between. The CDR3 DNA sequence: TGTGCCAGCAGCTTAGGAATGAACACTGAAGCTTTCTTT. It codes for CASSLGMNTEAFF. The full variable domain, rest sourced from reference TRBV7-8 and TRBJ1-1, is GAGVSQSPRYKVAKRGQDVALRCDPISGHVSLFWYQQALGQGPEFLTYFQNEAQLDKSGLPSDRFFAERPEGSVSTLKIQRTQQEDSAVYLCASSLGMNTEAFFGQGTRLTVV.

The V call is TRBV4-2, the J call TRBJ1-2; a possible D gene is TRBD1 (5 bases). CDR1 is LGHNA and CDR2 is YNFKEQ in the germline V gene. CDR3 length equals 13 residues. The V gene lost 1 base and the J gene lost 6 bases, with 9 bases spanning the gap. The CDR3 bases are TGTGCCAGCAGCCAAGGGCAGGGCGATGGCTACACCTTC. Protein sequence: CASSQGQGDGYTF.

V usage is TRBV27 and J usage is TRBJ1-1, with 8 bases fitting TRBD1. Unmatched junction bases numbered 7, after V lost 4 bases and J lost 3 bases. The CDR3 has 15 residues. The V gene's germline CDR1 is MNHEY and CDR2 SMNVEV (reference sequence). The CDR3 protein is CASSSRTGRDTEAFF. CDR3 nucleotides: TGTGCCAGCAGTTCAAGGACAGGGCGGGACACTGAAGCTTTCTTT.

The CDR3 DNA reads as TGTGCCAGCAGTTACGATTGGGGACAGGGGAGCGAGCAGTTCTTC. This translates into CASSYDWGQGSEQFF. The chain employs TRBV6-5 and TRBJ2-1, with TRBD1 identical over 10 bases. The CDR3 extends over 15 amino acids. V lost 2 bases and J lost 10; bases outside the gene matches: 8. Germline V lookup: CDR1 MNHEY, CDR2 SVGAGI.

A few counts support this clone. This chain connects TRBV29-1 to TRBJ2-2, with D perhaps matching TRBD2 (6 bases). There are 14 residues in the CDR3. Germline V lookup: CDR1 SQVTM, CDR2 ANQGSEA. V lost 4 bases, J lost 4 bases, and 13 bases lay in between. The CDR3 sequence: CSVAELAATGELFF. CDR3 sequence (DNA): TGCAGCGTTGCTGAACTAGCCGCCACCGGGGAGCTGTTTTTT.

Concerning this clone itself: Other DNA variants within this sample encode the same CDR3. The rearrangement uses TRBV25-1 and TRBJ1-5; 8 nucleotides line up with TRBD1. This CDR3 contains 14 residues. Germline V gene sequence: CDR1 MGHDK, CDR2 SYGVNS. J lost 2 bases, V lost 3 bases, and 0 bases had no gene match. Here the CDR3 reads CASSETGGNQPQHF. CDR3 bases: TGTGCCAGCAGTGAGACAGGGGGCAATCAGCCCCAGCATTTT.

The CDR3 here is CASSLTAPLGRNGYTF. Written as DNA, the CDR3 is TGTGCCAGCAGCTTAACGGCGCCGCTAGGGAGGAATGGCTACACCTTC. The chain joins TRBV7-3 to TRBJ1-2, with no clear D. From germline, CDR1 is SGHTA and CDR2 FQGTGA. V was trimmed by 0 bases and J by 6 bases, leaving 17 bases between them. There are 16 residues in the CDR3.

The rearrangement joins TRBV5-5 to TRBJ2-7, with D perhaps TRBD1 (6 bases). The CDR3 has 15 amino acids. Germline CDR1 SGHKS, CDR2 YYEKEE (reference sequence). Deletions cut 4 bases from V and 5 bases from J, with 19 bases between. The CDR3 region has the DNA TGTGCCAGCAGCCGTATCAGGACAGTAAGCCACGAGCAGTACTTC. This encodes CASSRIRTVSHEQYF.

Comments on this clone: Within the sample, other DNA sequences also encode this same CDR3. The chain couples TRBV5-1 to TRBJ1-1; no clear D. Trimming removed 2 bases from V and 0 bases from J, with 5 bases in between. Germline V gene data show CDR1 as SGHRS and CDR2 as YFSETQ. The CDR3 is 13 residues long. CDR3 bases: TGCGCCAGCAGCTTAGTAGTGAACACTGAAGCTTTCTTT. Its protein product is CASSLVVNTEAFF. Combining the CDR3 with reference TRBV5-1 and TRBJ1-1 gives the whole variable domain KAGVTQTPRYLIKTRGQQVTLSCSPISGHRSVSWYQQTPGQGLQFLFEYFSETQRNKGNFPGRFSGRQFSNSRSEMNVSTLELGDSALYLCASSLVVNTEAFFGQGTRLTVV.

The chain couples TRBV29-1 to TRBJ2-1; 7 bases line up with TRBD1. After removal of 6 bases from V and 8 bases from J, the junction contained 4 bases not matched to a gene. There are 11 residues in the CDR3. The V gene's germline CDR1 is SQVTM and CDR2 ANQGSEA. CDR3 sequence reads: CSVDRVDEQFF. Here the CDR3 DNA reads TGCAGCGTCGACAGGGTAGATGAGCAGTTCTTC.

The chain couples TRBV5-1 to TRBJ2-2; the D gene is possibly TRBD2 (5 bases). CDR1 is SGHRS, CDR2 YFSETQ, per germline. V was trimmed by 6 bases and J by 4 bases, leaving 10 bases between them. The CDR3 runs to 13 residues. The DNA of the CDR3 is TGCGCCAGCAACAGTCGGGGCACCGGGGAGCTGTTTTTT. Translated: CASNSRGTGELFF.